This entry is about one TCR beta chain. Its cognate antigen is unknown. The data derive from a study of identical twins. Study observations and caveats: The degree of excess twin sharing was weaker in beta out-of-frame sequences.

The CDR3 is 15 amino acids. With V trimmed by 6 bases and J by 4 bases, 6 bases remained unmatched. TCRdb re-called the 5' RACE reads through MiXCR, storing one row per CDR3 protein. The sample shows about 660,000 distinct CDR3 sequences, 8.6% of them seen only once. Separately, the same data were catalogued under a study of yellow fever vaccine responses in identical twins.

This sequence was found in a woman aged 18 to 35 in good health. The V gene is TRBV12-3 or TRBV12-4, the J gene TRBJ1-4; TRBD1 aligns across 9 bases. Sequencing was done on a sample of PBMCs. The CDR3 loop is CASRRTGVLNEKLFF. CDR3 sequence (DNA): TGTGCCAGCAGGAGGACAGGGGTCCTTAATGAAAAACTGTTTTTT.